One sample yielded the 3 T cell receptor beta chains listed below, sequenced in a study of graft-versus-host responses after intestinal transplantation. The protocol was immunoSEQ multiplex PCR, while the TCRdb copy is restricted to in-frame clones and leaves out a portion. Found here are fewer than 20,000 clones, roughly 94% of them singletons; the top ten hold 0.75% to 0.9%. The specimen comprised PBMCs, sampled 23 days after intestinal transplant. The receptors shown here come from a human patient who received an intestinal transplant, so some T cells may come from the graft donor.

The chain uses TRBV28 and TRBJ2-1; the match to TRBD2 covers 9 bases. The J segment lost 7 bases and the V segment lost 6 bases, leaving 10 bases of the junction unmatched. This CDR3 spans 15 amino acids. The germline gives CDR1 MDHEN, CDR2 SYDVKM. Here the CDR3 reads CASRLTSGESNEQFF. The DNA for the CDR3 is TGTGCCAGCAGGCTGACTAGCGGCGAGAGTAATGAGCAGTTCTTC.

V and J are TRBV6-6 and TRBJ1-6, with TRBD1 matching over 7 bases. Germline V gives CDR1 MNHNY, CDR2 SVGAGI (reference sequence). Trimming took 2 bases from V and 4 from J; bases not matched to a gene: 5. This CDR3 spans 16 amino acids. The CDR3, as DNA: TGTGCCAGCAGTTACCGGGACAGCTCATATAATTCACCCCTCCACTTT. Translation: CASSYRDSSYNSPLHF.

J is TRBJ2-3 and V is TRBV4-2; D is possibly TRBD2 (6 bases). V was cut by 0 bases and J by 5 bases, with 12 bases left in between. Germline CDR1 LGHNA, CDR2 YNFKEQ. CDR3 length: 15 residues. As DNA, the CDR3 is TGTGCCAGCAGCCAAGAGGCGGGGATTAGAGATACGCAGTATTTT. Protein sequence: CASSQEAGIRDTQYF.